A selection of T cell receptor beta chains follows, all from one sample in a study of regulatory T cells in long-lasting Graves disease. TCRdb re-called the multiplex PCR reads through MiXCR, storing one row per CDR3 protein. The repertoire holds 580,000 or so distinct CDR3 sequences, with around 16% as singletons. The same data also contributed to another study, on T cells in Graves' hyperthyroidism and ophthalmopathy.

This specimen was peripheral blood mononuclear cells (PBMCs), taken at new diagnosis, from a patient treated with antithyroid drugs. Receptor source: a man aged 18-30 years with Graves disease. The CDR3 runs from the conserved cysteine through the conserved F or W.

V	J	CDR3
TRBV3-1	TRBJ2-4	CASSQLSSGRAKNIQYF
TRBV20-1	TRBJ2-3	CSATLSGRAMDTQYF
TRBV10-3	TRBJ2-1	CDIGASGGVF
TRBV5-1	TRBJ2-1	CASSPGVTYNEQFF
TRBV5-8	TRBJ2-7	CAAGRADEQYF
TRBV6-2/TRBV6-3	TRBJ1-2	CASSEIGRGGRGYGYTF
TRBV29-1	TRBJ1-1	CSVEDTSDNTEAFF
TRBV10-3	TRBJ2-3	CAISRASGTDTQYF
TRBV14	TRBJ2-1	CASSYRLSGPYNEQFF
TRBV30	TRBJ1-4	CASDRGGKLFF
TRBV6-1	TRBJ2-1	CASILTSGSYNEQFF
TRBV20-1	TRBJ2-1	CSARELGGGEQFF
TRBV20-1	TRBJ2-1	CSADATSGSGNGQFF
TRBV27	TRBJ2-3	CASITRLAVLRASTDTQYF
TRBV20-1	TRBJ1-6	CSARGRGANSPLHF
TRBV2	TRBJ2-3	CASSDGPTDTQYF
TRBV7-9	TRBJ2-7	CAIVGPTSYEQYF
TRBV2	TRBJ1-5	CASRAQSGGNQPQHF
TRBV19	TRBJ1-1	CASRPEGVRNTEAFF
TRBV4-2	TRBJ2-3	CASSPGTSGSDTQYF
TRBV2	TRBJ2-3	CASRGISSSTDTQYF
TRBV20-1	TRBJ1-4	CSALLPGWDEKLFF
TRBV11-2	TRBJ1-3	CASSRDNSGNTTYF
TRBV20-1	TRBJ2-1	CSARTRGSYNEQFF
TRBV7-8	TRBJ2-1	CASSFHRGRSNEQFF
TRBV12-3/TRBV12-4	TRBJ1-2	CASRPTGVDGYTF
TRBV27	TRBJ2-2	CASVKWDTGELFF
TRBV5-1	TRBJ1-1	CASSKDPGGTEAFF
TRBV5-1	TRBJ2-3	CASSLGASGINTDTQYF
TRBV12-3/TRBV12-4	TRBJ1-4	CASSPDSTNEKLFF
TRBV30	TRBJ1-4	CAWRWGTNEKLFF